Following are 19 T cell receptor beta chains from one sample sequenced in a study of T cells after yellow fever vaccination. TCRdb independently ran MiXCR on the 5' RACE reads; one entry per CDR3 protein. The sample holds a few hundred thousand distinct CDR3 sequences, 6% to 8% seen once. The input for sequencing was PBMCs, taken 5 days after the yellow fever booster vaccination. The receptors shown here come from a man aged 25-45 years who received the YFV17D yellow fever vaccine.

This clonotype showed up just a few times. V usage is TRBV20-1 and J usage is TRBJ2-3; the D gene is possibly TRBD1 (8 bases). CDR3 length equals 17 residues. CDR1 is DFQATT and CDR2 is SNEGSKA in the germline V gene (reference sequence). The V and J ends lost 2 bases and 5 bases respectively, with 23 bases between them. The CDR3 protein is CSARILVRTGRGDTQYF. The CDR3 DNA reads as TGCAGTGCTAGAATCCTGGTGAGGACAGGGAGGGGAGATACGCAGTATTTT.

In its sample, this clonotype was seen many times. V gene TRBV12-3 or TRBV12-4 combines with J gene TRBJ1-1; tentative D call: TRBD1 (5 bases). This CDR3 comprises 13 residues. Trimming shortened V by 3 bases and J by 4 bases, and 9 bases separated the two germline ends. DNA for the CDR3: TGTGCCAGCAGTTTGGGACCGGCCACTGAAGCTTTCTTT. Residues: CASSLGPATEAFF.

This clonotype appeared many times. The CDR3 nucleotides are TGTGCCAGCAGCCAGGGCATTGAGCAGTTCTTC. Translating gives CASSQGIEQFF. The chain is built from TRBV3-1 and TRBJ2-1, with D uncertain. Looked up from germline, CDR1 is LGHDT and CDR2 is YNNKEL (reference sequence). Trimming took 3 bases from V and 9 from J, leaving 6 bases between them. The CDR3 totals 11 residues.

There are a few counts of this clonotype. This chain joins TRBV10-3 and TRBJ1-6, with D uncertain. The CDR3 has 14 amino acids. Germline V gives CDR1 ENHRY, CDR2 SYGVKD. The V end was cut by 6 bases, the J end by 10 bases, with 16 bases between. The CDR3 protein is CAISPLHTASPLHF. Here the CDR3 DNA reads TGTGCCATCAGCCCCCTTCATACCGCCTCACCCCTCCACTTT.

There are a few counts of this clonotype. This sequence joins TRBV20-1 and TRBJ2-2, with D possibly TRBD2 on 6 matching bases. Germline V gene data show CDR1 as DFQATT and CDR2 as SNEGSKA (reference sequence). V gave up 7 bases and J gave up 0 bases, with 9 bases separating them. The CDR3 covers 13 residues. The CDR3 bases are TGCAGTGTGGCGGGAACGAACACCGGGGAGCTGTTTTTT. Protein: CSVAGTNTGELFF.

This clonotype was detected many times. CDR3 residues: CASSFGQGTTQETQYF. The DNA of the CDR3 is TGTGCCAGCAGCTTTGGACAGGGGACCACACAAGAGACCCAGTACTTC. The chain uses TRBV5-5 and TRBJ2-5; 9 nucleotides agree with TRBD1. V lost 2 bases to trimming and J lost 2 bases; unmatched junction nucleotides: 7. The germline V gene encodes CDR1 SGHKS and CDR2 YYEKEE (reference sequence). CDR3 size: 16 residues.

V gene TRBV3-1 combines with J gene TRBJ2-7, with 7 bases identical to TRBD1. This CDR3 is 12 amino acids long. The junction had 5 bases not matched to a gene; V was cut back by 8 bases and J by 4 bases. CDR1 LGHDT and CDR2 YNNKEL come from the germline V gene (reference sequence). CDR3 region: CASQGRGYEQYF. CDR3 DNA: TGTGCCAGCCAAGGCAGGGGGTACGAGCAGTACTTC.

This clonotype was counted a few times. The chain uses TRBV7-2 and TRBJ2-5, with TRBD2 identical over 10 bases. In germline, CDR1 is SGHTA, CDR2 FQGNSA. The trim removed 6 bases at V and 2 bases at J, leaving 12 bases unmatched. The CDR3 is 17 residues long. The chain's CDR3 is CASSLVFRAGGQETQYF. In nucleotides, the CDR3 is TGTGCCAGCAGTTTGGTCTTCAGAGCGGGAGGGCAAGAGACCCAGTACTTC.

V usage is TRBV20-1 and J usage is TRBJ2-5; a weak D match, TRBD2 (5 bases). The CDR3 runs to 13 residues. Germline V gene lookup returns CDR1 DFQATT and CDR2 SNEGSKA (reference sequence). V lost 1 base, J lost 5 bases, and 11 bases lay in between. Here the CDR3 DNA reads TGCAGTGCTAGAGTCGGGGTCGCTGAGACCCAGTACTTC. Translating it yields CSARVGVAETQYF.

The sample holds a few counts of this clonotype. The chain has TRBV28 and TRBJ2-2; the match to TRBD1 covers 8 bases. The CDR3 extends over 15 amino acids. Trimming at V came to 6 bases and at J to 0 bases, leaving 3 bases not matched to a gene. Germline V CDR1 and CDR2: MDHEN, SYDVKM. This CDR3 reads CASSPDRANTGELFF. The CDR3 DNA is TGTGCCAGCAGCCCGGACAGGGCGAACACCGGGGAGCTGTTTTTT.

This clonotype was observed a few times. The chain uses TRBV6-6 and TRBJ2-3, with a weak D call TRBD1 (6 bases). CDR3 size: 13 residues. The V and J ends lost 6 bases and 8 bases respectively, with 15 bases between them. Germline V gene data show CDR1 as MNHNY and CDR2 as SVGAGI (reference sequence). The CDR3 protein is CASSLRDIFTQYF. The CDR3 region has the DNA TGTGCCAGCAGCCTCCGGGACATTTTTACGCAGTATTTT.

CDR3 in amino acids: CSVGTSGNTIYF. DNA for the CDR3: TGCAGCGTGGGAACTTCTGGAAACACCATATATTTT. The genes are TRBV29-1 and TRBJ1-3; D is ambiguous. Germline values: CDR1 SQVTM, CDR2 ANQGSEA. The CDR3 is made up of 12 amino acids. The V end lost 6 bases, the J end lost 1 base, and 7 bases lay between the germline ends.

V is TRBV5-1 and J is TRBJ2-5; no reliable D call. The CDR3 totals 12 residues. The germline V gene encodes CDR1 SGHRS and CDR2 YFSETQ. The V gene lost 5 bases and the J gene lost 0 bases, with 5 bases spanning the gap. This CDR3 reads CASRHDQETQYF. The CDR3 DNA follows: TGCGCCAGCAGGCACGACCAAGAGACCCAGTACTTC.

Ten or more counts support this clonotype. The J gene is TRBJ2-7, the V gene TRBV5-1; TRBD1 is a possible D gene (5 bases). The CDR3 totals 14 residues. From germline, CDR1 is SGHRS and CDR2 YFSETQ. Trimming removed 0 bases from V and 6 bases from J, with 13 bases in between. The CDR3 spells CASSLEGIYVEQYF. The CDR3 DNA sequence: TGCGCCAGCAGCTTGGAGGGGATCTACGTCGAGCAGTACTTC.

V usage is TRBV6-2 or TRBV6-3 and J usage is TRBJ2-1; unclear D gene. V lost 5 bases and J lost 2, with 4 bases in between. Germline assignment: CDR1 MNHEY and CDR2 SVGEGT. The CDR3 length is 12 residues. DNA for the CDR3: TGTGCCAGCAGTGATACCTACAATGAGCAGTTCTTC. This encodes CASSDTYNEQFF.

This clonotype was seen a few times. V is TRBV6-2 or TRBV6-3 and J is TRBJ2-1; D is uncertain. Germline values: CDR1 MNHEY, CDR2 SVGEGT. The V gene lost 8 bases and the J gene lost 7 bases, with 18 bases spanning the gap. The CDR3 totals 14 residues. In nucleotides, the CDR3 is TGTGCCAGCGAGCTACCGGCCGCTAATAATGAGCAGTTCTTC. Protein: CASELPAANNEQFF.

To note about this clonotype: A read error may account for a junction end that differs from germline. The V gene is TRBV5-8, the J gene TRBJ2-1; D is undetermined. From germline, CDR1 is SGHTS and CDR2 YDEGEE. The CDR3 has 15 residues. The CDR3 loop reads CASSMKGSSNNAQFF. In DNA, the CDR3 is TGTGCCAGCAGCATGAAGGGTTCCTCCAACAATGCGCAGTTCTTC.

The V call is TRBV5-6, the J call TRBJ1-6, with D uncertain. The CDR3 totals 16 residues. V lost 4 bases and J 5 bases, leaving 16 bases between the germline ends. CDR1 SGHDT and CDR2 YYEEEE come from the germline V gene. This CDR3 reads CASSVIGLFNNSPLHF. The CDR3 coding sequence is TGTGCCAGCAGCGTAATAGGCCTTTTCAATAATTCACCCCTCCACTTT.

This sequence joins TRBV19 and TRBJ2-7, with D possibly matching TRBD2 (5 bases). The CDR3 contains 15 residues. Germline V gives CDR1 LNHDA, CDR2 SQIVND (reference sequence). The V and J ends lost 1 base and 2 bases respectively, with 12 bases between them. The CDR3 nucleotides read TGTGCCAGTAGTATAGCTCCTGGAGGAACCTACGAGCAGTACTTC. This translates into CASSIAPGGTYEQYF. Based on the CDR3 plus reference TRBV19 and TRBJ2-7, the full variable domain is DGGITQSPKYLFRKEGQNVTLSCEQNLNHDAMYWYRQDPGQGLRLIYYSQIVNDFQKGDIAEGYSVSREKKESFPLTVTSAQKNPTAFYLCASSIAPGGTYEQYFGPGTRLTVT.